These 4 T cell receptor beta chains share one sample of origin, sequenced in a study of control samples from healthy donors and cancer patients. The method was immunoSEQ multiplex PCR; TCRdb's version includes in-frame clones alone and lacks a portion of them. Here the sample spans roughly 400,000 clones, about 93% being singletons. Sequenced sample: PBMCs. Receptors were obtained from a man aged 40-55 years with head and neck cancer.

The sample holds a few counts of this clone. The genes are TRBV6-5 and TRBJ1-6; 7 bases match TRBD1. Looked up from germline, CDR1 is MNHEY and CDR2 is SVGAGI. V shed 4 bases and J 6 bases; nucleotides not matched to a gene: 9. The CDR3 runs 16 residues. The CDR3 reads CASSFSFDRANSPLHF. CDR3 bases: TGTGCCAGCAGTTTCTCCTTTGACAGGGCTAATTCACCCCTCCACTTT.

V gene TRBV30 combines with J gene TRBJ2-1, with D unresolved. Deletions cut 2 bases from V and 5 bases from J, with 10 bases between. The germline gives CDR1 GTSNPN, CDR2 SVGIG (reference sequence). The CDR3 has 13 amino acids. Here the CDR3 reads CAWSPRVDNEQFF. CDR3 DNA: TGTGCCTGGAGTCCAAGGGTCGACAATGAGCAGTTCTTC.

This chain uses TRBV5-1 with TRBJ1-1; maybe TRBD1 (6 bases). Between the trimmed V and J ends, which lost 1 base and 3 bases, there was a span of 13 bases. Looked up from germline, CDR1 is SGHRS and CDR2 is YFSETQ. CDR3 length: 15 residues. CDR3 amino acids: CASSLRGARDTEAFF. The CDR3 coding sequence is TGCGCCAGCAGCTTGCGGGGGGCAAGGGACACTGAAGCTTTCTTT. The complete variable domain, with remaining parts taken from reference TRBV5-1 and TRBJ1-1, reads KAGVTQTPRYLIKTRGQQVTLSCSPISGHRSVSWYQQTPGQGLQFLFEYFSETQRNKGNFPGRFSGRQFSNSRSEMNVSTLELGDSALYLCASSLRGARDTEAFFGQGTRLTVV.

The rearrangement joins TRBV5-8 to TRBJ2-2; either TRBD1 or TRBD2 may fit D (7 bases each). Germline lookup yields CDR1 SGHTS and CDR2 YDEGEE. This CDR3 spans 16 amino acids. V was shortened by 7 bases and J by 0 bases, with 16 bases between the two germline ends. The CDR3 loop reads CASGPPGGANTGELFF. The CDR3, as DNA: TGTGCCAGCGGGCCCCCAGGGGGGGCGAACACCGGGGAGCTGTTTTTT.